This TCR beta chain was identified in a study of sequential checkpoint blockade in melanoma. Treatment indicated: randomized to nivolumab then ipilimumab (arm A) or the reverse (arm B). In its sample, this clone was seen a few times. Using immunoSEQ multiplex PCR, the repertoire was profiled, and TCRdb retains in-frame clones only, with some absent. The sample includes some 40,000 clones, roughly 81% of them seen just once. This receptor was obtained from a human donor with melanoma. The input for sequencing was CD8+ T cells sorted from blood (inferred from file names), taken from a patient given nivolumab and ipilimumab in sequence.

The CDR3 protein is CATTDYNQPQHF. The CDR3 DNA follows: TGTGCCACCACAGATTACAATCAGCCCCAGCATTTT. V and J are TRBV19 and TRBJ1-5, with D uncertain. Germline values: CDR1 LNHDA, CDR2 SQIVND (reference sequence). The CDR3 contains 12 residues. Trimming cost V 10 bases and J 3 bases, with 10 bases left between them.